What follows is one T cell receptor beta chain and its context. What it binds is unknown. The read finishes 3 residues shy of the CDR3 end, and the germline J gene is used to complete it. V was cut by 6 bases and J by 4 bases, with 15 bases left in between. The CDR3 sequence is 14 residues long. The germline V gene has CDR1 KGHSH and CDR2 LQKENI. These data originate in a study of T cells in women clearing cervical HPV infection. Broader study findings: Repertoire richness, not evenness, was significantly elevated in CIN3+ cases versus controls. Combining TCR richness with V gene abundances gave approximately 0.84 AUC.

immunoSEQ multiplex PCR used an average of roughly 1,300 ng genomic DNA. Method: immunoSEQ multiplex PCR; TCRdb's copy keeps in-frame clones and lacks some. The sample table sets out tens of thousands of clones. The sequenced sample consisted of blood buffy coat. This clonotype was sampled from a woman between 18 and 75 years old with a cervical HPV16 infection that either progressed to CIN3+ or cleared (not recorded which). The chain has TRBV18 and TRBJ1-2; possible D gene TRBD1, 5 bases. CDR3 region: CASSPRVQGYGYTF. The CDR3 DNA, read in part, is TGTGCCAGCTCCCCTCGGGTTCAGGGCTATGGC.